Following are 2 T cell receptor beta chains from one sample sequenced in a study of metastatic and nonmetastatic thyroid tumors. Thyroid surgery was preceded by no treatment in any patient. MiXCR was used by TCRdb to re-call the PCR reads. The sample includes tens of thousands of clones, approximately 20% seen only once; the top ten take roughly 4.8%. The sample comprised blood. These TCRs come from a male donor with papillary thyroid cancer or a benign thyroid nodule (not recorded which). Some clones in this sample may be carry-over from other donors' samples.

This clone has at least ten counts. V is TRBV7-3 and J is TRBJ1-2, with D hard to call. Germline values: CDR1 SGHTA, CDR2 FQGTGA. Trimming took off 5 bases at V and 0 bases at J, with 13 bases between the two ends. The CDR3 contains 15 residues. DNA of the CDR3: TGTGCCAGCAGCCCGAGTGCACAAGCTAACTATGGCTACACCTTC. Protein sequence: CASSPSAQANYGYTF. The whole variable domain, remainder taken from reference TRBV7-3 and TRBJ1-2, is GAGVSQTPSNKVTEKGKYVELRCDPISGHTALYWYRQSLGQGPEFLIYFQGTGAADDSGLPNDRFFAVRPEGSVSTLKIQRTERGDSAVYLCASSPSAQANYGYTFGSGTRLTVV.

About this clone: This may stem from a read error, because a much larger clone lies one nucleotide away. Here the CDR3 omits its conserved ending phenylalanine or tryptophan, so a read error is the likely source. The sample carries other DNA sequences with the same CDR3. V gene TRBV5-1 combines with J gene TRBJ1-1, with 10 bases that match TRBD1. Per the germline V gene, CDR1 is SGHRS and CDR2 is YFSETQ. Trimming at V came to 5 bases and at J to 3 bases, leaving 7 bases not matched to a gene. This CDR3 comprises 15 residues. The CDR3: CASRDRGFSDTEAFS. As DNA, the CDR3 is TGCGCCAGCAGGGACAGGGGGTTTTCTGACACTGAAGCTTTCTCT.